This TCR beta chain comes out of a study of blood T cell repertoires in COVID-19. About the research overall: T cells, B-cell-depleted T cells, or PBMCs supplied cDNA or gDNA.

Per the germline V gene, CDR1 is SGHRS and CDR2 is YFSETQ. The CDR3 length is 14 residues. The V end was cut by 4 bases, the J end by 9 bases, with 17 bases between. Individuals drawn from 24 US areas were about 18 to 90 years old. Data came from immunoSEQ multiplex PCR; TCRdb stores just in-frame clones and leaves some out. The sample holds a few hundred thousand clones, 85% to 90% seen once. This clonotype was obtained from a man aged 18 to 35 who had recovered from COVID-19. The sequencing sample was made of PBMCs or T cells enriched from blood (not recorded which). The chain links TRBV5-1 to TRBJ2-1; weak D call: TRBD1 (6 bases). CDR3 nucleotide sequence: TGCGCCAGCAGCCGGCCAGCGATAGGGGGTGAGCAGTTCTTC. This sequence encodes CASSRPAIGGEQFF.